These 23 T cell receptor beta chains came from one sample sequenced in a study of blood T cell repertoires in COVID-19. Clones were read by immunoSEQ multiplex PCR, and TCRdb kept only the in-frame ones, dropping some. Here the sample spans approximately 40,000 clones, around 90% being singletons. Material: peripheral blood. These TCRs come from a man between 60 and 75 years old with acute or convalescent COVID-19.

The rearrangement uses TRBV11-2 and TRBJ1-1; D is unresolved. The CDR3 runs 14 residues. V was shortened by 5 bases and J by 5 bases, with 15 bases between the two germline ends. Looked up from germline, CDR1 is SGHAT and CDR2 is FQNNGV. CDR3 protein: CASSVRGIWTEAFF. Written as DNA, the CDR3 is TGTGCCAGCAGCGTGCGCGGGATTTGGACTGAAGCTTTCTTT.

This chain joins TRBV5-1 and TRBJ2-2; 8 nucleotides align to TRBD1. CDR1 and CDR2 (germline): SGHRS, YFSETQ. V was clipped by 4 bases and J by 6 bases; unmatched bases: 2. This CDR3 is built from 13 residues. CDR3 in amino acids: CASSPDRAGELFF. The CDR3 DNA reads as TGCGCCAGCAGCCCGGACAGGGCCGGGGAGCTGTTTTTT.

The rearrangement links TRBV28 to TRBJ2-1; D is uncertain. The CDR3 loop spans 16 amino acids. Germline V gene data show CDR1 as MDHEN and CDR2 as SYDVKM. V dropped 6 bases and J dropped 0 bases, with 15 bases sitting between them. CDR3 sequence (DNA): TGTGCCAGCAGCCTGGAGTTATCGGGCTCCTACAATGAGCAGTTCTTC. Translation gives CASSLELSGSYNEQFF.

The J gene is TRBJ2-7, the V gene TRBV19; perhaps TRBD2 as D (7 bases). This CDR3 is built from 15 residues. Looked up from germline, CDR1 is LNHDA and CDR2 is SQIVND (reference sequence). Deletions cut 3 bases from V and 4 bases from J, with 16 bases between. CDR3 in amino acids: CASSMGGASRYEQYF. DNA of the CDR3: TGTGCCAGTAGTATGGGGGGGGCGTCGAGGTACGAGCAGTACTTC.

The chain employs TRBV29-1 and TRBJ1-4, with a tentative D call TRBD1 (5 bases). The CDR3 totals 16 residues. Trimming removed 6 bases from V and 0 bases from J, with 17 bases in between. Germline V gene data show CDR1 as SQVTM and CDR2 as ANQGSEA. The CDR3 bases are TGCAGCGTGCAGGGCGAGAGTCTTGCAACTAATGAAAAACTGTTTTTT. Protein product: CSVQGESLATNEKLFF.

The CDR3 DNA follows: TGTGCCAGCGGCAAGAACACTGAAGCTTTCTTT. It translates to CASGKNTEAFF. This chain joins TRBV9 and TRBJ1-1; unclear D gene. CDR3 size: 11 residues. The germline V gene encodes CDR1 SGDLS and CDR2 YYNGEE. Trimming left V 7 bases short and J 1 base short, with 5 bases between.

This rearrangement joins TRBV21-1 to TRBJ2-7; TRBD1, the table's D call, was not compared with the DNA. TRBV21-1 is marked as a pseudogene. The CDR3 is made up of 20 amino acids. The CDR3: CASSKGPETGPSIKPYEQYV. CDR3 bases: TGTGCCAGCAGCAAAGGCCCGGAAACAGGGCCCTCTATAAAGCCATACGAGCAGTACGTC.

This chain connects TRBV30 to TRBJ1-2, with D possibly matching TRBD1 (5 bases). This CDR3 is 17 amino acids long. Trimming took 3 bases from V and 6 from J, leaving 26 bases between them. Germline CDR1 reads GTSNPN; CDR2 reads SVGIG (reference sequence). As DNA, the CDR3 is TGTGCCTGGAGCCAGGACATTTGGGGGGAAAAGGAAAATGGCTACACCTTC. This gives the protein CAWSQDIWGEKENGYTF.

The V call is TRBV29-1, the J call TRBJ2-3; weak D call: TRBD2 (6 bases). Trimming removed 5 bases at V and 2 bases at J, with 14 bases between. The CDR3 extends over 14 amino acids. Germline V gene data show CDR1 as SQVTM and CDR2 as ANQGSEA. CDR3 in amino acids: CSVSEAGSTDTQYF. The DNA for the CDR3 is TGCAGCGTTTCCGAGGCGGGATCCACAGATACGCAGTATTTT.

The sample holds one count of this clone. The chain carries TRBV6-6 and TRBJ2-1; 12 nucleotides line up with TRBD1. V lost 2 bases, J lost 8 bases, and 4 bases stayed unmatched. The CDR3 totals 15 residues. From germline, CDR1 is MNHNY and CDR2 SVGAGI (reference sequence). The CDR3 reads CASSYGTGGSDEQFF. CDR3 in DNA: TGTGCCAGCAGTTACGGGACAGGGGGCTCGGATGAGCAGTTCTTC.

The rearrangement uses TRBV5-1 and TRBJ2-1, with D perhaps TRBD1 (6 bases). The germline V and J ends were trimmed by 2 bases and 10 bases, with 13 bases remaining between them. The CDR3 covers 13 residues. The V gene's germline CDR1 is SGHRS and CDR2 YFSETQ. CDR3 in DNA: TGCGCCAGCAGCTTTCTAGGGGGAGTAGAGCAGTTCTTC. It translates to CASSFLGGVEQFF. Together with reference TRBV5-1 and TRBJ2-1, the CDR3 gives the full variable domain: KAGVTQTPRYLIKTRGQQVTLSCSPISGHRSVSWYQQTPGQGLQFLFEYFSETQRNKGNFPGRFSGRQFSNSRSEMNVSTLELGDSALYLCASSFLGGVEQFFGPGTRLTVL.

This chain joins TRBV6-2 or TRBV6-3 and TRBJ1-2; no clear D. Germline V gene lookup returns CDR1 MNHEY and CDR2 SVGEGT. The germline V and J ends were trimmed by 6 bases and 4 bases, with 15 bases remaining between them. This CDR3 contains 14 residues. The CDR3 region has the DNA TGTGCCAGCAGCCGCCTGACAAATATCTATGGCTACACCTTC. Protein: CASSRLTNIYGYTF.

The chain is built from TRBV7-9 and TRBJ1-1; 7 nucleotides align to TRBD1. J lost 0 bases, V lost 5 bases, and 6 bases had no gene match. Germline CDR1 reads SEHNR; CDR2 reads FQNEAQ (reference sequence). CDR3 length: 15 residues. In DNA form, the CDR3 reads TGTGCCAGCAGCCGAAAGACAGGGATGAACACTGAAGCTTTCTTT. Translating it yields CASSRKTGMNTEAFF.

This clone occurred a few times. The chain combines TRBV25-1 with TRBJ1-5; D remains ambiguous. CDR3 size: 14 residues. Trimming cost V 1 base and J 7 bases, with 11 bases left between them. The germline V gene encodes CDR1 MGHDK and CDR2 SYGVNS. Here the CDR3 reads CASSESGREQPQHF. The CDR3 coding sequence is TGTGCCAGCAGTGAATCGGGGAGGGAACAGCCCCAGCATTTT.

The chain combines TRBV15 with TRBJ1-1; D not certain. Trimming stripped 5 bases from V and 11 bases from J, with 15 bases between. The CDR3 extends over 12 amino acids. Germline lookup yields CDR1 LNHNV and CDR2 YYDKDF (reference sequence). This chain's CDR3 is CATSVRAFPAFF. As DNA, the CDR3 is TGTGCCACCAGCGTGAGGGCGTTCCCGGCTTTCTTT.

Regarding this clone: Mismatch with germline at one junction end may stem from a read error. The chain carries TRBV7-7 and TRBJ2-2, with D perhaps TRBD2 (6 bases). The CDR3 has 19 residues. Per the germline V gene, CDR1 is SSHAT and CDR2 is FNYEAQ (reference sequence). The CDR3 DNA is TGTGCTAGCAGCTTAGCTACAGTTGGGGTAGCGGAGAACACCGGGGAGCTGTTTTTT. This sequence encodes CASSLATVGVAENTGELFF.

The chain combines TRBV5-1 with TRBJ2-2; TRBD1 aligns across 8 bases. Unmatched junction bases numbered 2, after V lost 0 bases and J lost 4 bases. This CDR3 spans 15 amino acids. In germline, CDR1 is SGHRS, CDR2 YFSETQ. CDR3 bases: TGCGCCAGCAGCTTGGCAGGACAGGGCACCGGGGAGCTGTTTTTT. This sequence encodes CASSLAGQGTGELFF.

CDR3 protein: CASSRSGRGPYEQYF. CDR3 nucleotides: TGTGCCAGCAGTCGTAGCGGGAGGGGGCCCTACGAGCAGTACTTC. V gene TRBV6-5 combines with J gene TRBJ2-7, with TRBD2 matching 11 bases. The V gene's germline CDR1 is MNHEY and CDR2 SVGAGI. The CDR3 is made up of 15 amino acids. J lost 2 bases, V lost 5 bases, and 5 bases had no gene match.

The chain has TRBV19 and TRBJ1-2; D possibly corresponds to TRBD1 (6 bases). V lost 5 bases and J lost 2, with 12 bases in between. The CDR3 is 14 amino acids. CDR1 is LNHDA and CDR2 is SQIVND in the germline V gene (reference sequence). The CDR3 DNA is TGTGCCAGTAGTGTCGGACAGTCCAACTATGGCTACACCTTC. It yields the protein CASSVGQSNYGYTF.

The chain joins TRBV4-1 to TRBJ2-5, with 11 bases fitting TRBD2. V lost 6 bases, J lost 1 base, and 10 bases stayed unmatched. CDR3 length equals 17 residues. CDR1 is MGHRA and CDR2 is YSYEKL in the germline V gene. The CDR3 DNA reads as TGCGCCAGCAGTCGAAAAGGGACTAGCGGATCCCAAGAGACCCAGTACTTC. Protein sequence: CASSRKGTSGSQETQYF.

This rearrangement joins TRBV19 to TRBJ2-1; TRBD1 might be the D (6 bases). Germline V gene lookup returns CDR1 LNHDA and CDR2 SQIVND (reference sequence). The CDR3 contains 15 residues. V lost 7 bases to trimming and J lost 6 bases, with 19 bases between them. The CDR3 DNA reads TGTGCCAGTATGGGACCTATCACCAGGGGCAATGAGCAGTTCTTC. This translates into CASMGPITRGNEQFF.

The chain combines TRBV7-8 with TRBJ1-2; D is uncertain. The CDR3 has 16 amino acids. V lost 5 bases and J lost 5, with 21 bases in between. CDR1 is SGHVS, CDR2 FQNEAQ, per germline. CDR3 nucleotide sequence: TGTGCCAGCAGCCACTCTGGAGGTCTCCCAAGTTATGGCTACACCTTC. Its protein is CASSHSGGLPSYGYTF.

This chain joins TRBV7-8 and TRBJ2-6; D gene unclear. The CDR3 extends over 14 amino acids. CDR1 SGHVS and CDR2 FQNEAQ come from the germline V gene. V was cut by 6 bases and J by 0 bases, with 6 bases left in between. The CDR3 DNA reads TGTGCCAGCAGGGAGAGCTCTGGGGCCAACGTCCTGACTTTC. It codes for CASRESSGANVLTF.